This TCR beta chain originates from a study of shared clonotypes between healthy human individuals. Study-wide findings and caveats: The sampled material consisted only of blood, and tissue repertoires are likely to differ.

About this clone itself: The antigen is not known.

What was sequenced on ten immunoSEQ deep assay plates was unsorted PBMC DNA. How the authors handled the data: Filtering differed because ImmunoSEQ produced junction-only sequences that carried no quality scores. Repertoires were generated with immunoSEQ multiplex PCR, while TCRdb's copy carries only in-frame clones and drops some. For V, J and clone size, that table is used; D and trimming come from the DNA. Here the sample spans roughly 490,000 clones, about 82% being singletons. Donors comprised only Caucasian adults living in Nashville, Tennessee. This TCR was recovered from a woman between 35 and 50 years old in good health. Some clones in this sample may be carry-over from other donors' samples. The sequencing sample was made of PBMCs.

The CDR3 reads CASTDLIRTDTQYF. CDR3 DNA sequence: TGTGCCAGCACCGATCTGATACGAACAGATACGCAGTATTTT. V usage is TRBV5-5 and J usage is TRBJ2-3; D is unresolved. The CDR3 extends over 14 amino acids. Germline loops: CDR1 SGHKS, CDR2 YYEKEE (reference sequence). V was cut by 6 bases and J by 3 bases, with 14 bases left in between.